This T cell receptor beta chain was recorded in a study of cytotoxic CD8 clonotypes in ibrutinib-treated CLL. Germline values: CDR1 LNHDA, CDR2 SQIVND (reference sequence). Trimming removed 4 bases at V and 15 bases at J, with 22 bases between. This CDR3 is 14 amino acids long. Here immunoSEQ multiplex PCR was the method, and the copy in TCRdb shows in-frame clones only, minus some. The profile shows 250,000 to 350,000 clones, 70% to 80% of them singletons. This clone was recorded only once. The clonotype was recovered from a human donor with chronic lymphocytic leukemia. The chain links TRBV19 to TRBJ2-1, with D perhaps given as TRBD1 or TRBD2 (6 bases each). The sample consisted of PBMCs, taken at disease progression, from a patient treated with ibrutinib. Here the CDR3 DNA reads TGTGCCAGTAGTACCCGGGGGCGACTTGCTTCTTGGTTCTTC. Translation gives CASSTRGRLASWFF.